These 14 T cell receptor beta chains came from one sample sequenced in a study of CD8+CD57+ T cells in acquired aplastic anemia. The patients chosen for sequencing had shown expansion of CD8+CD57+ cells (detected by flow cytometry). Profiling of TCR beta VDJ combinations and CDR3 sequences used genomic DNA as template. Via MiXCR, TCRdb re-called the reads, giving one row per CDR3 protein. The table has fewer than 85,000 distinct CDR3 sequences, about 70% seen once. Sequenced material: sorted CD4+, CD8+, or CD8+CD57+ T cells (not recorded which) from PBMCs. Receptors were obtained from a human donor with aplastic anemia.

This clonotype was counted a few times. The V gene is TRBV7-8, the J gene TRBJ1-6; D not resolved. The V end was cut by 1 base, the J end by 10 bases, with 8 bases between. Per the germline V gene, CDR1 is SGHVS and CDR2 is FQNEAQ. The CDR3 totals 13 residues. Here the CDR3 DNA reads TGTGCCAGCAGCTTAGGATACCAGTCACCCCTCCACTTT. Its protein is CASSLGYQSPLHF.

This clonotype was recorded only once. CDR3 nucleotides: TGTGCCAGCACCCTATCCGAGGGGACTGAAGCTTTCTTT. Its translation is CASTLSEGTEAFF. The rearrangement links TRBV7-9 to TRBJ1-1; D might be TRBD1 (5 bases). This CDR3 has 13 residues. Germline V gene data show CDR1 as SEHNR and CDR2 as FQNEAQ (reference sequence). Trimming pared 7 bases from V and 5 bases from J, leaving 14 bases between. The full variable domain, rest sourced from reference TRBV7-9 and TRBJ1-1, is DTGVSQNPRHKITKRGQNVTFRCDPISEHNRLYWYRQTLGQGPEFLTYFQNEAQLEKSRLLSDRFSAERPKGSFSTLEIQRTEQGDSAMYLCASTLSEGTEAFFGQGTRLTVV.

The V and J genes are TRBV19 and TRBJ1-1; D remains unclear. V was pared by 5 bases and J by 1 base, with 14 bases between. Germline V gene sequence: CDR1 LNHDA, CDR2 SQIVND (reference sequence). The CDR3 covers 15 residues. The CDR3 region is CASSERSFGNTEAFF. CDR3 nucleotides: TGTGCCAGTAGTGAAAGGAGCTTCGGGAACACTGAAGCTTTCTTT.

J is TRBJ2-7 and V is TRBV9; 8 nucleotides align to TRBD1. Germline-derived CDR1 and CDR2 are SGDLS and YYNGEE. The trim removed 0 bases at V and 1 base at J, leaving 3 bases unmatched. The CDR3 is 15 amino acids. The CDR3 loop is CASSVAGGTSYEQYF. DNA of the CDR3: TGTGCCAGCAGCGTAGCAGGGGGCACTTCCTACGAGCAGTACTTC.

The gene calls are TRBV24-1 and TRBJ1-2; perhaps TRBD1 as D (5 bases). Trimming took off 3 bases at V and 4 bases at J, with 14 bases between the two ends. In germline, CDR1 is KGHDR, CDR2 SFDVKD. The CDR3 consists of 15 residues. Here the CDR3 reads CATSDPTEGVYGYTF. CDR3 DNA sequence: TGTGCCACCAGTGATCCCACTGAAGGGGTCTATGGCTACACCTTC.

CDR3 nucleotides: TGCGCCAGCAGTGAGCCGGGGTCGAGCACAGATACGCAGTATTTT. Protein sequence: CASSEPGSSTDTQYF. The chain combines TRBV10-2 with TRBJ2-3; TRBD2 might be the D (5 bases). Trimming stripped 2 bases from V and 0 bases from J, with 9 bases between. Germline V lookup: CDR1 WSHSY, CDR2 SAAADI. The CDR3 totals 15 residues.

In regard to this clonotype: At one of its ends the junction is not consistent with the germline gene, which may arise from a read error. The gene calls are TRBV7-9 and TRBJ2-5, with TRBD2 matching 9 bases. CDR3 length: 14 amino acids. Germline V gene sequence: CDR1 SEHNR, CDR2 FQNEAQ (reference sequence). The CDR3 protein is CASSNSGSGETQYF. DNA for the CDR3: TGTGCCAGCAGCAATAGCGGGAGCGGGGAGACCCAGTACTTT.

This chain uses TRBV10-3 with TRBJ2-2, with TRBD2 identical over 11 bases. CDR3 size: 16 residues. From germline, CDR1 is ENHRY and CDR2 SYGVKD. Germline trimming cut 7 bases from V and 2 bases from J; bases unmatched to any gene: 6. The CDR3 sequence is CAITSGLAVNTGELFF. The CDR3, as DNA: TGTGCCATCACCTCGGGACTAGCGGTTAACACCGGGGAGCTGTTTTTT.

This clonotype is labeled as medium-sized. V and J are TRBV24-1 and TRBJ1-1; D is possibly TRBD1 (5 bases). The CDR3 has 14 amino acids. Germline-derived CDR1 and CDR2 are KGHDR and SFDVKD. V was trimmed by 2 bases and J by 0 bases, leaving 6 bases between them. In DNA, the CDR3 is TGTGCCACCAGTGATTCGGGGGTGAACACTGAAGCTTTCTTT. Translation gives CATSDSGVNTEAFF.

V usage is TRBV3-1 and J usage is TRBJ2-7, with 9 bases fitting TRBD2. Germline CDR1 LGHDT, CDR2 YNNKEL (reference sequence). After removal of 4 bases from V and 2 bases from J, the junction contained 3 bases not matched to a gene. CDR3 length: 14 residues. CDR3 nucleotide sequence: TGTGCCAGCAGCCCGCAGCGGGGGGCCTACGAGCAGTACTTC. Translation gives CASSPQRGAYEQYF.

V gene TRBV24-1 combines with J gene TRBJ2-5; the match to TRBD2 covers 12 bases. In germline, CDR1 is KGHDR, CDR2 SFDVKD. V lost 4 bases to trimming and J lost 5 bases; unmatched junction nucleotides: 4. The length of the CDR3 is 15 residues. The CDR3 region is CATSERTSGMETQYF. The CDR3 coding sequence is TGTGCCACCAGTGAACGGACTAGCGGGATGGAGACCCAGTACTTC.

V gene TRBV15 combines with J gene TRBJ2-3; D may be TRBD2 (6 bases). CDR3 length: 14 residues. Per the germline V gene, CDR1 is LNHNV and CDR2 is YYDKDF (reference sequence). V gave up 3 bases and J gave up 6 bases, with 13 bases separating them. CDR3 DNA sequence: TGTGCCACCAGCAGCGTAGAGGGGAGGGATACGCAGTATTTT. Translating gives CATSSVEGRDTQYF.

This chain uses TRBV10-2 with TRBJ2-5; 8 bases map to TRBD2. Unmatched junction bases numbered 7, after V lost 5 bases and J lost 5 bases. Germline CDR1 and CDR2: WSHSY and SAAADI. There are 14 residues in the CDR3. DNA of the CDR3: TGCGCCAGCAGTCCTACTAGCGGACGGGAGACCCAGTACTTC. Residues: CASSPTSGRETQYF.

The chain recombines TRBV10-3 with TRBJ1-1, with 9 bases fitting TRBD1. V shed 4 bases and J 3 bases; nucleotides not matched to a gene: 6. Germline V gene lookup returns CDR1 ENHRY and CDR2 SYGVKD. The CDR3 sequence is 15 residues long. The CDR3 coding sequence is TGTGCCATCAGTGGGTCGGGACAGGGCTACACTGAAGCTTTCTTT. Protein product: CAISGSGQGYTEAFF.